These T cell receptor beta chains were read from a single sample in a study of blood T cells in healthy people across ages. A single record per CDR3 protein comes from TCRdb applying MiXCR to the 5' RACE reads. The sample consists of more than 800,000 distinct CDR3 sequences, roughly 26% of them appearing once. Sequenced sample: blood. These receptors were obtained from a woman at least 80 years old in good health. The CDR3 runs from the conserved cysteine through the conserved F or W. The D gene is left open where the match is weak. Clone size is given for some rows only: seen once, a few or many times, or a class if the clone is expanded.

few,-,TRBV30,TRBJ1-2,CAWLEGGGYGYTF,TGTGCCTGGTTAGAGGGAGGCGGCTATGGCTACACCTTC
medium-sized,-,TRBV12-3/TRBV12-4,TRBJ2-5,CASSLGETQYF,TGTGCCAGCAGCTTAGGGGAGACCCAGTACTTC
many,-,TRBV7-2,TRBJ1-6,CASSLRKGDYNSPLHF,TGTGCCAGCAGCTTAAGAAAGGGGGACTATAATTCACCCCTCCACTTT
-,-,TRBV20-1,TRBJ1-5,CSARDPQGRIRPQHF,TGCAGTGCTAGAGATCCCCAGGGGCGGATTCGGCCCCAGCATTTT
many,TRBD2,TRBV7-2,TRBJ2-3,CASSFRTSGGAADTQYF,TGTGCCAGCAGCTTCAGGACTAGCGGGGGGGCCGCAGATACGCAGTATTTT
many,-,TRBV7-9,TRBJ2-3,CASSLTPSTDTQYF,TGTGCCAGCAGCTTGACACCTAGCACAGATACGCAGTATTTT
many,-,TRBV7-2,TRBJ2-7,CASSFQGEQYF,TGTGCCAGCAGCTTTCAAGGCGAGCAGTACTTC
many,-,TRBV7-9,TRBJ2-7,CASSLEAWGTYEQYF,TGTGCCAGCAGCTTAGAGGCCTGGGGAACCTACGAGCAGTACTTC
-,-,TRBV24-1,TRBJ2-2,CATSGARETGELFF,TGTGCCACCAGTGGGGCTAGAGAAACCGGGGAGCTGTTTTTT
many,TRBD2,TRBV19,TRBJ2-1,CASTLGTSGGYNEQFF,TGTGCCAGTACCCTCGGGACTAGCGGGGGTTACAATGAGCAGTTCTTC
many,-,TRBV29-1,TRBJ2-3,CSEDTQYF,TGCAGCGAAGATACGCAGTATTTT
many,-,TRBV18,TRBJ2-5,CASSPSGTPRETQYF,TGTGCCAGCTCACCTTCCGGGACACCACGGGAGACCCAGTACTTC
-,-,TRBV11-2,TRBJ2-7,CASSLIPPRGLGFYEQYF,TGTGCCAGCAGCTTAATCCCGCCCCGGGGGCTGGGGTTTTACGAGCAGTACTTC
-,TRBD1,TRBV7-2,TRBJ2-1,CASSLGTGGETQFF,TGTGCCAGCAGCTTGGGGACAGGGGGAGAGACCCAGTTCTTC
-,-,TRBV2,TRBJ1-1,CASSEYRLNTEAFF,TGTGCCAGCAGTGAGTACAGGTTGAACACTGAAGCTTTCTTT
many,-,TRBV7-2,TRBJ2-6,CASRMVRTAGANVLTF,TGTGCCAGCAGGATGGTGAGAACCGCCGGGGCCAACGTCCTGACTTTC
few,TRBD1,TRBV7-2,TRBJ1-1,CASSLVIRGYGEAFF,TGTGCCAGCAGCTTAGTAATCAGGGGGTACGGTGAAGCTTTCTTT
few,-,TRBV29-1,TRBJ1-5,CSVGSRGQPQHF,TGCAGCGTTGGATCTAGAGGTCAGCCCCAGCATTTT
-,TRBD1,TRBV7-9,TRBJ2-7,CASSLEGQGNHEQYF,TGTGCCAGCAGCTTAGAGGGACAGGGTAACCACGAGCAGTACTTC
-,TRBD1,TRBV6-5,TRBJ1-3,CASSYSINTQGASGNTIYF,TGTGCCAGCAGTTACTCGATAAATACGCAGGGGGCGTCTGGAAACACCATATATTTT
few,-,TRBV7-2,TRBJ2-5,CASSLILRETQYF,TGTGCCAGCAGCTTAATTCTGCGAGAGACCCAGTACTTC
many,-,TRBV20-1,TRBJ2-7,CSARDQGSSTYEQYF,TGCAGTGCTAGAGATCAGGGCAGCTCTACCTACGAGCAGTACTTC
many,-,TRBV3-1,TRBJ2-7,CASSQVTNEQYF,TGTGCCAGCAGCCAAGTCACAAACGAGCAGTACTTC
many,-,TRBV4-3,TRBJ2-4,CASSQARTENIQYF,TGCGCCAGCAGCCAAGCCCGGACAGAAAACATTCAGTACTTC
few,-,TRBV10-1,TRBJ1-5,CASRTEDSNQPQHF,TGCGCCAGCAGAACAGAGGATAGCAATCAGCCCCAGCATTTT
many,-,TRBV3-1,TRBJ1-2,CASSPEGRVHGYTF,TGTGCCAGCAGCCCCGAAGGCCGGGTTCATGGCTACACCTTC
many,-,TRBV7-9,TRBJ2-7,CASSTGAYEQYF,TGTGCCAGCAGCACCGGGGCCTACGAGCAGTACTTC
many,-,TRBV7-9,TRBJ2-3,CATLAASTDTQYF,TGTGCCACCTTAGCGGCTAGCACAGATACGCAGTATTTT
many,-,TRBV21-1,TRBJ2-5,CASRRTVRRETQYF,TGTGCCAGCAGACGGACAGTAAGGAGAGAGACCCAGTACTTC
many,TRBD2,TRBV7-2,TRBJ2-1,CASSSAGGLGEQFF,TGTGCCAGCAGCTCGGCCGGGGGGTTGGGGGAGCAGTTCTTC
-,-,TRBV19,TRBJ2-3,CASSPTWAGRADTQYF,TGTGCCAGTAGTCCAACGTGGGCAGGGCGGGCAGATACGCAGTATTTT
-,TRBD1,TRBV5-1,TRBJ1-4,CASSHGQGIEKLFF,TGCGCCAGCAGCCACGGACAGGGTATAGAAAAACTGTTTTTT
-,TRBD1,TRBV27,TRBJ1-2,CASSYRTGDGYTF,TGTGCCAGCAGTTACCGGACAGGGGACGGCTACACCTTC
many,-,TRBV7-2,TRBJ1-2,CASSYRQGNYGYTF,TGTGCCAGCAGCTACCGGCAGGGGAACTATGGCTACACCTTC
few,TRBD1,TRBV5-1,TRBJ2-7,CASSDGQGAYEQYF,TGCGCCAGCAGCGACGGACAGGGAGCCTACGAGCAGTACTTC
few,-,TRBV6-4,TRBJ2-1,CASSEEWVPYNEQFF,TGTGCCAGCAGTGAAGAGTGGGTCCCCTACAATGAGCAGTTCTTC
many,-,TRBV20-1,TRBJ2-5,CSAPATAKETQYF,TGCAGTGCTCCGGCTACAGCTAAAGAGACCCAGTACTTC
few,-,TRBV10-3,TRBJ1-4,CAVGRGIGEKLFF,TGTGCCGTAGGAAGGGGGATAGGTGAAAAACTGTTTTTT
many,-,TRBV12-3/TRBV12-4,TRBJ2-4,CASGGGGEAKNIQYF,TGTGCCAGCGGTGGGGGCGGGGAGGCCAAAAACATTCAGTACTTC
-,TRBD2,TRBV7-8,TRBJ2-5,CASSARLAGGQETQYF,TGTGCCAGCAGCGCAAGACTAGCGGGGGGACAAGAGACCCAGTACTTC
-,-,TRBV12-3/TRBV12-4,TRBJ1-1,CASSLSRMAFF,TGTGCCAGCAGTTTATCAAGGATGGCTTTCTTT
many,-,TRBV20-1,TRBJ2-5,CSASLGAFQQETQYF,TGCAGTGCCAGCCTTGGGGCGTTTCAACAAGAGACCCAGTACTTC
few,-,TRBV7-9,TRBJ1-1,CASSLRGQRNTEAFF,TGTGCCAGCAGCTTAAGAGGGCAGCGGAACACTGAAGCTTTCTTT
many,-,TRBV30,TRBJ2-1,CAWSRSRVLALGEQFF,TGTGCCTGGAGTCGCTCAAGGGTATTGGCATTGGGTGAGCAGTTCTTC
-,-,TRBV29-1,TRBJ2-3,CSAKQGADTQYF,TGCAGCGCCAAACAGGGAGCAGATACGCAGTATTTT
-,TRBD2,TRBV4-1,TRBJ2-2,CASSPREWANGELFF,TGCGCCAGCAGCCCGCGGGAGTGGGCAAACGGGGAGCTGTTTTTT
few,TRBD1,TRBV29-1,TRBJ1-2,CSGAGGDGYTF,TGCAGCGGCGCAGGGGGGGATGGCTACACCTTC
-,-,TRBV12-3/TRBV12-4,TRBJ2-2,CASSSQYTGELFF,TGTGCCAGCAGTAGCCAATACACCGGGGAGCTGTTTTTT
-,-,TRBV6-5,TRBJ2-3,CASRGLLSADTQYF,TGTGCCAGCAGGGGCCTTTTGTCGGCAGATACGCAGTATTTT
many,TRBD1,TRBV7-9,TRBJ2-2,CASRPPYRGLNTGELFF,TGTGCCAGCAGACCACCTTACAGGGGGCTGAACACCGGGGAGCTGTTTTTT
many,TRBD1,TRBV6-2/TRBV6-3,TRBJ2-7,CASRGTAYNEQYF,TGTGCCAGCAGAGGGACAGCCTACAATGAGCAGTACTTC
-,-,TRBV30,TRBJ1-5,CVWSEGLSNQPQHF,TGTGTCTGGAGTGAGGGATTGAGCAATCAGCCCCAGCATTTT
few,-,TRBV28,TRBJ2-5,CASSSQVGGETQYF,TGTGCCAGCAGTTCACAAGTCGGTGGAGAGACCCAGTACTTC
-,-,TRBV6-5,TRBJ1-4,CASSRVPATNEKLFF,TGTGCCAGCAGTCGTGTCCCCGCAACTAATGAAAAACTGTTTTTT
many,-,TRBV9,TRBJ1-2,CASSVDPGAQISSGYTF,TGTGCCAGCAGCGTCGACCCCGGGGCCCAAATTTCCTCTGGCTACACCTTC
-,-,TRBV7-8,TRBJ1-1,CASSLKTGTLYEAFF,TGTGCCAGCAGCTTGAAAACAGGCACCCTTTATGAAGCTTTCTTT
few,-,TRBV6-2/TRBV6-3,TRBJ1-5,CASSYSGGENQPQHF,TGTGCCAGCAGTTACTCAGGGGGAGAAAATCAGCCCCAGCATTTT
few,-,TRBV21-1,TRBJ2-3,CASSKPSFDTKEATDTQYF,TGTGCCAGCAGCAAACCTTCCTTCGACACCAAGGAGGCCACAGATACGCAGTATTTT
many,TRBD1,TRBV20-1,TRBJ2-1,CSADQDRGVDNEQFF,TGCAGTGCTGACCAGGACAGGGGGGTGGACAATGAGCAGTTCTTC